This TCR beta chain was identified during a study of blood T cell repertoires in COVID-19. Background on the study: COVID-19 samples from acute and convalescent phases originated in the United States, Italy and Spain. Nucleic acid was either cDNA or gDNA, and it came from T cells, B-cell-depleted T cells, or PBMCs.

Germline V gives CDR1 SEHNR, CDR2 FQNEAQ (reference sequence). The length of the CDR3 is 14 residues. V lost 4 bases and J 7 bases, leaving 17 bases between the germline ends. Authors' data handling: The authors estimated nucleated cell counts from reference gene primer amplification. Measured with immunoSEQ multiplex PCR; TCRdb has only the in-frame clones, and not every one. The DNA gave D and trimming, while V, J and clone size come from that table. The sample contains fewer than 150,000 clones, about four fifths of which appear only once. This sequence originates from a human donor in a cohort sampled during active COVID-19. V and J are TRBV7-9 and TRBJ2-7; TRBD2 is a possible D gene (6 bases). Specimen: peripheral blood. CDR3: CASSSSGGSGEQYF. The CDR3 DNA sequence: TGTGCCAGCAGCTCCAGCGGAGGGTCGGGGGAGCAGTACTTC.